Presented here are 20 T cell receptor beta chains from one specimen sequenced in a study of T cell responses to AZD1222 COVID-19 vaccine. TCRdb keeps only in-frame clones here, not all; method: immunoSEQ multiplex PCR. The sample has roughly 67,000 clones; 70% to 90% are singletons. This specimen was peripheral blood, taken 28 days after the second AZD1222 dose. Receptors originate from an adult who received the AZD1222 COVID-19 vaccine.

This clone came up a few times. The chain carries TRBV12-3 or TRBV12-4 and TRBJ1-2; D might be TRBD1 (5 bases). The V and J ends lost 6 bases and 4 bases respectively, with 9 bases between them. The CDR3 loop spans 12 amino acids. The CDR3 region is CASSDSGYGYTF. In DNA form, the CDR3 reads TGTGCCAGCAGCGACAGCGGCTATGGCTACACCTTC.

V is TRBV6-1 and J is TRBJ1-2; D unresolved. The CDR3 covers 13 residues. The germline CDR1 and CDR2 sequences are MNHNS and SASEGT. V was cut by 2 bases and J by 7 bases, with 11 bases left in between. The CDR3 reads CASSERGLGGYTF. CDR3 nucleotides: TGTGCCAGCAGTGAACGCGGACTAGGTGGCTACACCTTC.

This chain connects TRBV10-3 to TRBJ1-1; 8 positions match TRBD1. This CDR3 is built from 14 residues. J was trimmed by 1 base and V by 9 bases; bases with no gene match: 7. Germline values: CDR1 ENHRY, CDR2 SYGVKD. The CDR3 bases are TGTGCCATTACCTCCGGGACAGGGAACACTGAAGCTTTCTTT. It encodes CAITSGTGNTEAFF.

The CDR3 DNA sequence: TGCGCCAGCAGCTCGGGAGTTAATGAAAAACTGTTTTTT. Translating gives CASSSGVNEKLFF. The J gene is TRBJ1-4, the V gene TRBV5-1; D unclear. This CDR3 region has 13 residues. From germline, CDR1 is SGHRS and CDR2 YFSETQ. Trimming took off 3 bases at V and 4 bases at J, with 7 bases between the two ends.

The rearrangement uses TRBV29-1 and TRBJ2-3; 8 bases match TRBD2. With 7 bases clipped from V and 2 bases from J, the junction kept 5 bases outside the gene matches. The CDR3 consists of 13 residues. The germline CDR1 and CDR2 sequences are SQVTM and ANQGSEA. CDR3 region: CSGDSGITDTQYF. The CDR3, as DNA: TGCAGCGGAGATAGCGGGATCACAGATACGCAGTATTTT.

The V call is TRBV28, the J call TRBJ1-2, with D uncertain. CDR3 length equals 13 residues. Trimming left V 1 base short and J 7 bases short, with 10 bases between. CDR1 is MDHEN and CDR2 is SYDVKM in the germline V gene. This chain's CDR3 is CASSLSHQSGYTF. The CDR3 nucleotides read TGTGCCAGCAGTTTATCCCACCAGAGTGGCTACACCTTC.

This clone was found once. This chain joins TRBV7-6 and TRBJ1-3; D uncertain. Germline V lookup: CDR1 SGHVS, CDR2 FNYEAQ. The V and J ends lost 10 bases and 0 bases respectively, with 10 bases between them. CDR3 length: 13 amino acids. The CDR3 spells CATTQNSGNTIYF. CDR3 coding DNA: TGTGCCACGACGCAAAACTCTGGAAACACCATATATTTT.

The rearrangement joins TRBV7-3 to TRBJ2-2, with TRBD2 identical over 10 bases. CDR1 is SGHTA, CDR2 FQGTGA, per germline. V shed 2 bases and J 8 bases; nucleotides not matched to a gene: 5. The CDR3 runs to 15 residues. The CDR3 is CASSLLAGAWGELFF. Here the CDR3 DNA reads TGTGCCAGCAGCTTACTAGCGGGAGCATGGGGGGAGCTGTTTTTT.

The chain employs TRBV5-1 and TRBJ1-1; D remains unclear. The germline V gene encodes CDR1 SGHRS and CDR2 YFSETQ. The CDR3 is 12 amino acids. The germline V and J ends were trimmed by 8 bases and 4 bases, with 12 bases remaining between them. The CDR3 DNA follows: TGCGCCAGTTACGAGGGAGGCACTGAAGCTTTCTTT. It specifies CASYEGGTEAFF.

The chain recombines TRBV7-2 with TRBJ2-7; D gene unclear. This CDR3 is built from 14 residues. Trimming took off 5 bases at V and 2 bases at J, with 13 bases between the two ends. Germline CDR1 is SGHTA and CDR2 is FQGNSA. The CDR3 DNA follows: TGTGCCAGCAGCCCGGACCTCGTAACCTACGAGCAGTACTTC. Translating it yields CASSPDLVTYEQYF. Based on the CDR3 plus reference TRBV7-2 and TRBJ2-7, the full variable domain is GAGVSQSPSNKVTEKGKDVELRCDPISGHTALYWYRQSLGQGLEFLIYFQGNSAPDKSGLPSDRFSAERTGGSVSTLTIQRTQQEDSAVYLCASSPDLVTYEQYFGPGTRLTVT.

The chain combines TRBV28 with TRBJ1-1, with 9 positions matching TRBD1. The CDR3 loop spans 15 amino acids. The V gene end was trimmed by 3 bases and the J gene end by 2 bases; junction bases not matched to a gene: 4. CDR1 and CDR2 from the germline V gene are MDHEN and SYDVKM. The CDR3 spells CASSFWGQGNTEAFF. CDR3 bases: TGTGCCAGCAGTTTTTGGGGACAGGGTAACACTGAAGCTTTCTTT.

This chain uses TRBV28 with TRBJ2-7, with 9 bases aligning to TRBD1. The CDR3 sequence is 18 residues long. V trimming: 3 bases; J trimming: 1 base; junction bases outside the gene matches: 13. The germline V gene has CDR1 MDHEN and CDR2 SYDVKM. The CDR3 here is CASSFGGTGTGYSYEQYF. DNA of the CDR3: TGTGCCAGCAGTTTTGGGGGTACCGGGACAGGGTATTCCTACGAGCAGTACTTC. The full variable domain, with the rest looked up from reference TRBV28 and TRBJ2-7, is DVKVTQSSRYLVKRTGEKVFLECVQDMDHENMFWYRQDPGLGLRLIYFSYDVKMKEKGDIPEGYSVSREKKERFSLILESASTNQTSMYLCASSFGGTGTGYSYEQYFGPGTRLTVT.

The V gene is TRBV19, the J gene TRBJ2-1; D not certain. Germline CDR1 is LNHDA and CDR2 is SQIVND (reference sequence). The length of the CDR3 is 13 residues. V dropped 1 base and J dropped 5 bases, with 6 bases sitting between them. CDR3 in amino acids: CASSIGRDNEQFF. CDR3 DNA: TGTGCCAGTAGTATAGGACGAGACAATGAGCAGTTCTTC.

V usage is TRBV4-1 and J usage is TRBJ2-6, with D perhaps matching TRBD1 or TRBD2 (5 bases each). The ends were cut back, 2 bases at V and 0 bases at J, with 11 bases in the middle. Germline V gene sequence: CDR1 MGHRA, CDR2 YSYEKL. CDR3 length: 17 residues. The CDR3 DNA reads as TGCGCCAGCAGCCAACCGGGACGTAACTCTGGGGCCAACGTCCTGACTTTC. Translated, it gives CASSQPGRNSGANVLTF.

The V and J genes are TRBV28 and TRBJ2-1; D possibly uses TRBD1 or TRBD2 (7 bases each). Germline CDR1 is MDHEN and CDR2 is SYDVKM. V was pared by 2 bases and J by 6 bases, with 17 bases between. The CDR3 covers 16 residues. The CDR3 nucleotides read TGTGCCAGCAGTTTACCGACAGGGAGGGGAGGCAATGAGCAGTTCTTC. Translated, it gives CASSLPTGRGGNEQFF.

This sequence joins TRBV5-1 and TRBJ2-2; tentatively, D is TRBD1 (6 bases). Germline V gene sequence: CDR1 SGHRS, CDR2 YFSETQ. This CDR3 has 16 amino acids. Trimming cost V 2 bases and J 4 bases, with 15 bases left between them. This chain's CDR3 is CASSFDRSLGTGELFF. For the CDR3, the DNA is TGCGCCAGCAGCTTTGACAGGTCGTTGGGCACCGGGGAGCTGTTTTTT.

The rearrangement joins TRBV2 to TRBJ1-3; unclear D gene. Germline V lookup: CDR1 SNHLY, CDR2 FYNNEI. CDR3 size: 12 residues. V was shortened by 2 bases and J by 6 bases, with 5 bases between the two germline ends. CDR3 DNA: TGTGCCAGCAGTGAACTCGCAAACACCATATATTTT. It yields the protein CASSELANTIYF.

J is TRBJ1-2 and V is TRBV7-9; unclear D gene. V lost 5 bases and J lost 2, with 12 bases in between. Germline CDR1 SEHNR, CDR2 FQNEAQ (reference sequence). The length of the CDR3 is 14 residues. The CDR3 is CASSQPPGNYGYTF. Here the CDR3 DNA reads TGTGCCAGCAGCCAACCCCCGGGGAACTATGGCTACACCTTC.

This clone was found once. The V call is TRBV5-4, the J call TRBJ2-3, with D possibly matching TRBD1 (6 bases). The V gene lost 4 bases and the J gene lost 1 base, with 10 bases spanning the gap. The CDR3 contains 14 residues. CDR1 is SGHNT and CDR2 is YYREEE in the germline V gene (reference sequence). CDR3 coding DNA: TGTGCCAGCAGCGCTCGACAGGGCACAGATACGCAGTATTTT. Encoded protein: CASSARQGTDTQYF.

The chain recombines TRBV5-1 with TRBJ2-1; 10 positions match TRBD2. J was trimmed by 6 bases and V by 1 base; bases with no gene match: 10. The CDR3 consists of 17 residues. CDR1 is SGHRS and CDR2 is YFSETQ in the germline V gene. CDR3 nucleotides: TGCGCCAGCAGCTTGCAACCTAGCGGGAGTGAGGGCAATGAGCAGTTCTTC. Translated, it gives CASSLQPSGSEGNEQFF.